The 15 T cell receptor beta chains reported below all come from one sample, sequenced in a study of response to subunit inactivated influenza vaccine. TCRdb reprocessed the RT-PCR reads with MiXCR, giving one entry per CDR3 protein. The table has 530,000 or so distinct CDR3 sequences, 12% to 15% seen once. Sequenced material: PBMCs from blood, taken 11 to 12 days after vaccination. These receptors all stem from a man aged 50 to 60 who received an inactivated influenza vaccine.

This clonotype was counted many times. The genes are TRBV5-1 and TRBJ1-4, with D unclear. The CDR3 runs to 14 residues. V was trimmed by 2 bases and J by 0 bases, leaving 5 bases between them. The germline V gene has CDR1 SGHRS and CDR2 YFSETQ. The CDR3 reads CASSFGPTNEKLFF. CDR3 coding DNA: TGCGCCAGCAGCTTTGGGCCAACTAATGAAAAACTGTTTTTT.

The chain links TRBV11-2 to TRBJ2-5, with TRBD1 matching over 9 bases. The CDR3 sequence is 15 residues long. With 0 bases clipped from V and 7 bases from J, the junction kept 6 bases outside the gene matches. Germline CDR1 SGHAT, CDR2 FQNNGV. The CDR3 bases are TGTGCCAGCAGCTTAGAGGGGACAGGGAGTGTGACCCAGTACTTC. Translated: CASSLEGTGSVTQYF.

The chain carries TRBV20-1 and TRBJ1-4; D is unclear. Trimming removed 0 bases from V and 0 bases from J, with 11 bases in between. Germline V gene data show CDR1 as DFQATT and CDR2 as SNEGSKA (reference sequence). This CDR3 comprises 16 residues. The chain's CDR3 is CSARDRQTSTNEKLFF. Here the CDR3 DNA reads TGCAGTGCTAGAGATCGGCAGACTTCAACTAATGAAAAACTGTTTTTT.

The count of this clonotype is one. The V and J genes are TRBV9 and TRBJ1-3, with D uncertain. Trimming took 0 bases from V and 4 from J, leaving 8 bases between them. The germline V gene has CDR1 SGDLS and CDR2 YYNGEE. The CDR3 is made up of 14 amino acids. CDR3 nucleotide sequence: TGTGCCAGCAGCGTAGGAGACCACGGAAACACCATATATTTT. Translation gives CASSVGDHGNTIYF.

There are many counts of this clonotype. The genes are TRBV7-2 and TRBJ2-7; D unclear. V was pared by 1 base and J by 2 bases, with 9 bases between. The CDR3 contains 14 residues. Germline V gene lookup returns CDR1 SGHTA and CDR2 FQGNSA. For the CDR3, the DNA is TGTGCCAGCAGCTTAGTATTTTCGCCCTACGAGCAGTACTTC. Its translation: CASSLVFSPYEQYF.

The rearrangement uses TRBV7-3 and TRBJ2-2; D possibly corresponds to TRBD1 (6 bases). Germline assignment: CDR1 SGHTA and CDR2 FQGTGA. This CDR3 region has 14 residues. With 2 bases removed from V and 7 bases from J, the gap between germline ends came to 11 bases. The CDR3 loop is CASSLLQGRGELFF. The CDR3 DNA is TGTGCCAGCAGCTTACTACAGGGTCGCGGGGAGCTGTTTTTT.

The table lists this clonotype with a few counts. The chain joins TRBV6-1 to TRBJ2-5; possibly TRBD1 for D (5 bases). Trimming stripped 8 bases from V and 5 bases from J, with 18 bases between. CDR3 length equals 14 residues. Germline V CDR1 and CDR2: MNHNS, SASEGT. Here the CDR3 DNA reads TGTGCCAGCTGGGGCCCCAGGACCGGGGAGACCCAGTACTTC. Amino acid sequence: CASWGPRTGETQYF.

This clonotype was picked up a small number of times. This CDR3 is CSVARDIPTYEQYF. The CDR3 DNA reads TGCAGCGTTGCAAGGGACATCCCCACCTACGAGCAGTACTTC. The genes are TRBV29-1 and TRBJ2-7, with a weak D call TRBD1 (6 bases). The CDR3 runs 14 residues. Germline V CDR1 and CDR2: SQVTM, ANQGSEA. V lost 4 bases, J lost 2 bases, and 15 bases lay in between.

This clonotype was seen a handful of times. The chain has TRBV12-3 or TRBV12-4 and TRBJ2-5; 9 nucleotides line up with TRBD1. The V and J ends lost 5 bases and 6 bases, in that order; junction bases with no gene match: 7. This CDR3 is built from 14 residues. The CDR3 coding sequence is TGTGCCAGCAGTCAAACAGGGGGCGCGAAGACCCAGTACTTC. This gives the protein CASSQTGGAKTQYF.

The J gene is TRBJ1-2, the V gene TRBV20-1, with no clear D. The V gene's germline CDR1 is DFQATT and CDR2 SNEGSKA (reference sequence). There are 14 residues in the CDR3. Deletions cut 0 bases from V and 7 bases from J, with 15 bases between. The CDR3, as DNA: TGCAGTGCTAGAGATCGTAGGGCAGTTGGTGGCTACACCTTC. This translates into CSARDRRAVGGYTF.

This clonotype was counted a few times. This chain's CDR3 is CSAGLGRNTGELFF. The CDR3 DNA reads as TGCAGTGCTGGCTTAGGACGGAACACCGGGGAGCTGTTTTTT. The chain is built from TRBV20-1 and TRBJ2-2; D is unresolved. Germline-derived CDR1 and CDR2 are DFQATT and SNEGSKA (reference sequence). CDR3 length equals 14 residues. V was cut by 5 bases and J by 1 base, with 11 bases left in between.

This clonotype was detected only a few times. V is TRBV11-2 and J is TRBJ2-5; 8 nucleotides align to TRBD2. There are 16 residues in the CDR3. From germline, CDR1 is SGHAT and CDR2 FQNNGV. V lost 2 bases to trimming and J lost 2 bases; unmatched junction nucleotides: 7. The CDR3: CASSLLPAGVQETQYF. The CDR3 DNA reads as TGTGCCAGCAGCTTACTCCCAGCGGGGGTACAAGAGACCCAGTACTTC.

This clonotype was observed a few times. As DNA, the CDR3 is TGCAGTGCCCGAGCGGGACAGTCAAATGAAAAACTGTTTTTT. The encoded protein is CSARAGQSNEKLFF. This rearrangement joins TRBV20-1 to TRBJ1-4, with 7 nucleotides matching TRBD1. The CDR3 length is 14 residues. Germline V gene sequence: CDR1 DFQATT, CDR2 SNEGSKA (reference sequence). Trimming took 6 bases from V and 5 from J; bases not matched to a gene: 9.

In its sample, this clonotype was seen a few times. This chain links TRBV12-3 or TRBV12-4 with TRBJ1-1; D might be TRBD1 (6 bases). This CDR3 region has 14 residues. V lost 7 bases, J lost 7 bases, and 19 bases lay in between. The CDR3 loop reads CASISLRTDNEAFF. The CDR3 DNA reads TGTGCCAGCATATCTCTCCGGACAGACAATGAAGCTTTCTTT.

There are many counts of this clonotype. The chain employs TRBV7-9 and TRBJ1-1, with D maybe TRBD1 (5 bases). Germline V gives CDR1 SEHNR, CDR2 FQNEAQ (reference sequence). Deletions cut 5 bases from V and 5 bases from J, with 12 bases between. This CDR3 contains 13 residues. CDR3 in amino acids: CASSPSGVTEAFF. The CDR3 region has the DNA TGTGCCAGCAGCCCCTCGGGGGTTACTGAAGCTTTCTTT.